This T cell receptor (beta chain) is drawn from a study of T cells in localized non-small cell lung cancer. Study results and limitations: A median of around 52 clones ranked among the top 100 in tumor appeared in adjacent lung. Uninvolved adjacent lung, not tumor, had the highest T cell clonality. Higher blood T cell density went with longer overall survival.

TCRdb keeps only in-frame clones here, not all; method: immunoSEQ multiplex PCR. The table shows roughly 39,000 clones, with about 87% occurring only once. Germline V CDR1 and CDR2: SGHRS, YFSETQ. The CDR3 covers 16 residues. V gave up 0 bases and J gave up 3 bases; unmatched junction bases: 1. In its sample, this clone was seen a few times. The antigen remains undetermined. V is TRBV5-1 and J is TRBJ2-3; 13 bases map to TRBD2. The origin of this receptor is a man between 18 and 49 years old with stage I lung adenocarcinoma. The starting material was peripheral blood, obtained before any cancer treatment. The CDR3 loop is CASSLATSGGTDTQYF. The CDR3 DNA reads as TGCGCCAGCAGCTTGGCGACTAGCGGGGGGACAGATACGCAGTATTTT.